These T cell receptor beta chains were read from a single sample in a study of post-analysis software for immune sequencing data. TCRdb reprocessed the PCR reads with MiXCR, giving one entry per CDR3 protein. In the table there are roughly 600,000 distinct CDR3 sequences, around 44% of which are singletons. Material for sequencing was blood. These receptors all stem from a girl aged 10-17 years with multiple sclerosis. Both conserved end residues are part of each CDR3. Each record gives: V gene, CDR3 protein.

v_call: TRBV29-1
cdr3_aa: CSVEVARGTLNYGYTF

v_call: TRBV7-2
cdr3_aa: CASQKGGGGELFF

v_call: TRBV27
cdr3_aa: CASSPRPPGDSYEQYF

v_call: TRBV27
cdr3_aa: CASSLIRSSNYGYTF

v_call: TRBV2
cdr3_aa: CASTWPGGNAYEQYF

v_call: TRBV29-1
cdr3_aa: CSYRRSSYEQYF

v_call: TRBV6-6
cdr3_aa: CASSYRDTNYGYTF

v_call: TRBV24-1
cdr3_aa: CATATGGEETQYF

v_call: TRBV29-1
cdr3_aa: CSVVGMGGTDTQYF

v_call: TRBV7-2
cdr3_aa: CASSETYEQYF

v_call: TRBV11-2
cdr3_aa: CASSGGLNYGYTF

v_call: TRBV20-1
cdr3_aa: CSASWTGQGVDEQFF

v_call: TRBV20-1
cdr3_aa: CSAREEGAADTQYF

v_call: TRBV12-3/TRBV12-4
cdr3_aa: CASSLAPGQVYEQYF

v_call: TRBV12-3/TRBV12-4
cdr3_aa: CARQTGNTEAFF

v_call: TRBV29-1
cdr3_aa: CSVASGGLFHEQFF

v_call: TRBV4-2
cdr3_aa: CAGSQDVQATNEKLFF

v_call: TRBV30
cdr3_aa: CAWSFQGGETQYF

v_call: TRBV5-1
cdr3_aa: CASSTGTQRWNEQFF

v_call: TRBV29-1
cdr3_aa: CSVDTDTQYF

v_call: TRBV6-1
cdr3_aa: CASSLLGRLQETQYF

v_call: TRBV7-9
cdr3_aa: CASSLIGDSYEQYF

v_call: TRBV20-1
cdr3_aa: CSARSGTSGETQYF

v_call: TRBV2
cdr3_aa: CASSVGVRETQYF

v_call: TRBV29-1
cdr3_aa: CSVTDRQDDEQYF

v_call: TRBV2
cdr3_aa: CASCTGEDSPLHF

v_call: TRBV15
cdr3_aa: CATSRGRVENYGYTF

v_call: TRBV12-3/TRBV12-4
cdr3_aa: CASSPSGAHYEQYF

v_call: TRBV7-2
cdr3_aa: CANSPRRTQYF

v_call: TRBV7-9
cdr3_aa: CASKTGTGDYGYTF

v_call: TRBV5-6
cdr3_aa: CASSLFVSSKVAFF

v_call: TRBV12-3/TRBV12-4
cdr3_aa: CASSGQGAPREQYF

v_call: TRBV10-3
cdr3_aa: CAIMAEPNTEAFF

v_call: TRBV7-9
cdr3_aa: CASSLRDPGQFF

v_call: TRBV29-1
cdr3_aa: CNADRPDTDTQYF

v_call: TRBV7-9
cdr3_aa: CASSTGTNEKLFF

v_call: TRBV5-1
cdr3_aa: CASTSGSDEQYF

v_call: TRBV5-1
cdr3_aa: CASSLVSGKAYEQYF

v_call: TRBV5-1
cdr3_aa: CASSLTPGIDGYTF

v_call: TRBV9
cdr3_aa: CASSPGWGRETQYF

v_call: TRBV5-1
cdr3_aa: CASSLEGTRTDTQYF

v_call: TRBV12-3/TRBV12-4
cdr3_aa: CASSPPGQHNEQFF

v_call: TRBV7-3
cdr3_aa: CASSLGLAGSEQFF

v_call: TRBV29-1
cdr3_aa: CSVERATQETQYF

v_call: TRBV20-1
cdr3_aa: CSAIPMRRLAGIKGYEQYF

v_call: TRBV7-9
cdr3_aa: CASSARGQPYEQYF

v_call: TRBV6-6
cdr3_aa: CASSYGTDSSLNEQFF

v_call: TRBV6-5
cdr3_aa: CASTDRESVDKAFF

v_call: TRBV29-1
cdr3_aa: CSVSQGPNEQFF

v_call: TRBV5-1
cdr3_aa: CASSPFTSGGSSYEQYF

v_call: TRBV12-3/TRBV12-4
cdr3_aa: CASSPPPSTYEQYF

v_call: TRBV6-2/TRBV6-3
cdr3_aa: CASSYPGLAGDYEQYF